This TCR beta chain was sequenced for a study of CD8 T cells in ankylosing spondylitis. General observations from the study: Ankylosing spondylitis blood appeared to be characterized by a TCR beta motif of about 8 highly homologous variants. Reactive arthritis synovial fluid and blood previously showed some of these motif variants. Significant enrichment of disease-linked clones was reported in matched ankylosing spondylitis synovial fluid.

The CDR3 length is 14 residues. CDR1 is KGHSH, CDR2 LQKENI, per germline. Trimming left V 4 bases short and J 7 bases short, with 17 bases between. Worth noting for this clonotype: Antigen unknown.

It was by quantitative 5'-RACE with molecular barcodes that TCR beta libraries were made. A single record per CDR3 protein comes from TCRdb applying MiXCR to the 5' RACE reads. The sample gives some 200,000 distinct CDR3 sequences, roughly 18% of which show up once; around 4.1% is in the top ten. This TCR was recovered from a male donor aged 10 to 30 with ankylosing spondylitis or in good health (not recorded which). The chain carries TRBV18 and TRBJ2-7, with D possibly called TRBD1 or TRBD2 (5 bases each). Sequenced sample: blood, either unsorted or a sorted T cell fraction (not recorded which). CDR3 in amino acids: CASSRNSVAGEQYF. In DNA form, the CDR3 reads TGTGCCAGCTCACGAAATAGCGTGGCAGGGGAGCAGTACTTC. Supplemented by reference TRBV18 and TRBJ2-7, the full variable domain reads NAGVMQNPRHLVRRRGQEARLRCSPMKGHSHVYWYRQLPEEGLKFMVYLQKENIIDESGMPKERFSAEFPKEGPSILRIQQVVRGDSAAYFCASSRNSVAGEQYFGPGTRLTVT.